Each of the 16 T cell receptor beta chains below was sequenced from the same sample in a study of siplizumab effects on memory and regulatory T cells. TCRdb's table, derived via immunoSEQ multiplex PCR, lists solely in-frame clones and lacks some. This repertoire shows more than 85,000 clones, around 94% found once; its top ten account for 0.55% to 0.65%. Material: Tregs sorted from blood. These receptor sequences come from a human donor in good health.

The chain links TRBV21-1 to TRBJ2-1; the listed D gene, TRBD2, was not tested against the DNA. TRBV21-1 is marked as a pseudogene. The CDR3 is 15 amino acids. CDR3 region: CAKKAWGLVGNEQFF. The CDR3 bases are TGTGCCAAGAAAGCCTGGGGACTAGTCGGCAATGAGCAGTTCTTC.

The chain couples TRBV29-1 to TRBJ1-2, with 7 bases identical to TRBD1. Germline-derived CDR1 and CDR2 are SQVTM and ANQGSEA. The CDR3 has 12 residues. J was trimmed by 0 bases and V by 6 bases; bases with no gene match: 1. The CDR3 region is CSVGTANYGYTF. CDR3 sequence (DNA): TGCAGCGTGGGGACAGCTAACTATGGCTACACCTTC.

The rearrangement uses TRBV6-4 and TRBJ2-6, with D perhaps given as TRBD1 or TRBD2 (5 bases each). CDR1 and CDR2 from the germline V gene are MRHNA and SNTAGT. V was shortened by 6 bases and J by 0 bases, with 21 bases between the two germline ends. This CDR3 contains 19 residues. This CDR3 is CASSAISRDANSGANVLTF. CDR3 DNA sequence: TGTGCCAGCAGCGCAATCTCCCGGGACGCCAACTCTGGGGCCAACGTCCTGACTTTC.

The gene calls are TRBV19 and TRBJ2-2, with D perhaps matching TRBD2 (5 bases). CDR3 size: 13 residues. Germline V gene data show CDR1 as LNHDA and CDR2 as SQIVND (reference sequence). Trimming removed 10 bases from V and 6 bases from J, with 15 bases in between. CDR3 sequence (DNA): TGTGCCATCCTGAGCGGCAGACCCGGGGAGCTGTTTTTT. As protein: CAILSGRPGELFF.

The V and J genes are TRBV7-2 and TRBJ2-7, with 8 bases identical to TRBD1. The V and J ends lost 2 bases and 1 base, in that order; junction bases with no gene match: 4. The CDR3 contains 15 residues. CDR1 SGHTA and CDR2 FQGNSA come from the germline V gene. The CDR3 protein is CASSLLNRGSYEQYF. The CDR3 coding sequence is TGTGCCAGCAGCTTACTGAACAGGGGGTCCTACGAGCAGTACTTC.

The table lists this clone with a count of one. This chain uses TRBV11-2 with TRBJ2-1; D perhaps matches TRBD2 (7 bases). Per the germline V gene, CDR1 is SGHAT and CDR2 is FQNNGV. The CDR3 totals 15 residues. V lost 5 bases and J 3 bases, leaving 14 bases between the germline ends. The DNA for the CDR3 is TGTGCCAGCAGCCAGGGGCGGGGGTACTACAATGAGCAGTTCTTC. It translates to CASSQGRGYYNEQFF.

The table lists this clone with a few counts. V is TRBV5-1 and J is TRBJ1-1; D unresolved. Germline values: CDR1 SGHRS, CDR2 YFSETQ. This CDR3 has 13 amino acids. The germline V and J ends were trimmed by 7 bases and 1 base, with 11 bases remaining between them. The CDR3 here is CASAQDTNTEAFF. Here the CDR3 DNA reads TGCGCCAGCGCCCAAGACACGAACACTGAAGCTTTCTTT. Using reference TRBV5-1 and TRBJ1-1 for the parts outside the CDR3, the full variable domain is KAGVTQTPRYLIKTRGQQVTLSCSPISGHRSVSWYQQTPGQGLQFLFEYFSETQRNKGNFPGRFSGRQFSNSRSEMNVSTLELGDSALYLCASAQDTNTEAFFGQGTRLTVV.

The rearrangement links TRBV28 to TRBJ1-2; weak D call: TRBD1 (5 bases). The CDR3 has 12 residues. Germline loops: CDR1 MDHEN, CDR2 SYDVKM. V was shortened by 10 bases and J by 3 bases, with 12 bases between the two germline ends. The chain's CDR3 is CATTGTYYGYTF. CDR3 nucleotide sequence: TGTGCCACCACCGGGACCTACTATGGCTACACCTTC.

The chain is built from TRBV19 and TRBJ1-1; 8 bases line up with TRBD1. Unmatched junction bases numbered 10, after V lost 5 bases and J lost 5 bases. The CDR3 loop spans 15 amino acids. Germline CDR1 LNHDA, CDR2 SQIVND (reference sequence). CDR3 in amino acids: CASSPRTGTPTEAFF. The CDR3 DNA reads as TGTGCCAGTAGTCCAAGGACAGGGACTCCAACTGAAGCTTTCTTT.

V gene TRBV14 combines with J gene TRBJ1-2; possibly TRBD1 for D (5 bases). Trimming took 1 base from V and 7 from J, leaving 10 bases between them. CDR3 size: 13 residues. Germline CDR1 is SGHDN and CDR2 is FVKESK. The CDR3 DNA reads as TGTGCCAGCAGCCAAGCAGGGATTGCTGGCTACACCTTC. Translated, it gives CASSQAGIAGYTF.

The chain employs TRBV6-5 and TRBJ2-7; TRBD1 matches 10 bases. The CDR3 length is 15 residues. Germline V gene sequence: CDR1 MNHEY, CDR2 SVGAGI. The V and J ends lost 4 bases and 7 bases, in that order; junction bases with no gene match: 10. CDR3 protein: CASSLRQGASREQYF. CDR3 sequence (DNA): TGTGCCAGCAGTTTACGACAGGGGGCGTCTAGGGAGCAGTACTTC.

The V call is TRBV7-2, the J call TRBJ1-3, with a possible D match to TRBD1 (5 bases). The CDR3 is 14 residues long. Trimming removed 0 bases from V and 4 bases from J, with 7 bases in between. Germline V gives CDR1 SGHTA, CDR2 FQGNSA. The DNA for the CDR3 is TGTGCCAGCAGCTTAGCCCAGGGAGGAAACACCATATATTTT. It codes for CASSLAQGGNTIYF.

The V call is TRBV9, the J call TRBJ2-4; 9 bases agree with TRBD1. The CDR3 sequence is 16 residues long. Trimming took 4 bases from V and 2 from J; bases not matched to a gene: 7. From germline, CDR1 is SGDLS and CDR2 YYNGEE. CDR3 DNA: TGTGCCAGCAGCCCACGGGACAGGGTTACCAAAAACATTCAGTACTTC. This sequence encodes CASSPRDRVTKNIQYF. Filled out from reference TRBV9 and TRBJ2-4, the complete variable domain reads DSGVTQTPKHLITATGQRVTLRCSPRSGDLSVYWYQQSLDQGLQFLIQYYNGEERAKGNILERFSAQQFPDLHSELNLSSLELGDSALYFCASSPRDRVTKNIQYFGAGTRLSVL.

The V and J genes are TRBV29-1 and TRBJ2-5; a possible D gene is TRBD2 (5 bases). There are 9 residues in the CDR3. Germline CDR1 and CDR2: SQVTM and ANQGSEA. Trimming shortened V by 7 bases and J by 5 bases, and 5 bases separated the two germline ends. DNA of the CDR3: TGCAGCGCGGGGGAGACCCAGTACTTC. The encoded protein is CSAGETQYF.

This clone was observed once. The chain couples TRBV30 to TRBJ2-4; 13 bases are shared with TRBD2. CDR1 is GTSNPN, CDR2 SVGIG, per germline (reference sequence). The junction had 14 bases not matched to a gene; V was cut back by 0 bases and J by 15 bases. CDR3 length: 16 residues. CDR3 amino acids: CAWSVKLAGGIQRLYF. The CDR3 nucleotides read TGTGCCTGGAGTGTCAAACTAGCGGGAGGGATTCAACGACTGTACTTC.

The chain joins TRBV9 to TRBJ2-1; D remains ambiguous. This CDR3 spans 13 amino acids. CDR1 and CDR2 from the germline V gene are SGDLS and YYNGEE. The V and J ends lost 3 bases and 5 bases respectively, with 9 bases between them. The CDR3 DNA is TGTGCCAGCAGCGGTAGGATCGACAATGAGCAGTTCTTC. Residues: CASSGRIDNEQFF.